This entry is about one TCR beta chain. Sequencing used immunoSEQ multiplex PCR; TCRdb keeps in-frame clones, though not all of them. This table has about 100,000 clones, 70% to 85% appearing once. The data belong to a study of PD-L1 blockade in urothelial cancer. Germline lookup yields CDR1 SGHTA and CDR2 FQGTGA. V lost 5 bases, J lost 4 bases, and 1 base stayed unmatched. CDR3 length equals 13 residues. Sample: PBMCs, taken around atezolizumab (anti-PD-L1) treatment. The chain links TRBV7-3 to TRBJ2-2, with TRBD2 matching 7 bases. The source of this sequence is a man aged 45 to 65 with urothelial cancer. The CDR3 spells CASSAGVTGELFF. DNA for the CDR3: TGTGCCAGCAGCGCGGGGGTCACCGGGGAGCTGTTTTTT.